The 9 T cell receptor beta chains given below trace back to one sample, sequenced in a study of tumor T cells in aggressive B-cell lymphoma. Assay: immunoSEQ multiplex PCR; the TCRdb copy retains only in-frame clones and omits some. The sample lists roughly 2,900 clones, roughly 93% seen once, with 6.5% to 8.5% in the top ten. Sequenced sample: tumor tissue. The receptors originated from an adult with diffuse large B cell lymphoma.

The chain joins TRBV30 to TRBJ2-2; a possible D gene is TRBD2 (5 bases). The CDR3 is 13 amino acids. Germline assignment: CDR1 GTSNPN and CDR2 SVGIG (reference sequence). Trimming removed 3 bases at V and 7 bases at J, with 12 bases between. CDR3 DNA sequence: TGTGCCTGGAGCAGACTGAGGGACGGGGAGCTGTTTTTT. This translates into CAWSRLRDGELFF. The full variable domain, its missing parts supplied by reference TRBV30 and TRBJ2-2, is SQTIHQWPATLVQPVGSPLSLECTVEGTSNPNLYWYRQAAGRGLQLLFYSVGIGQISSEVPQNLSASRPQDRQFILSSKKLLLSDSGFYLCAWSRLRDGELFFGEGSRLTVL.

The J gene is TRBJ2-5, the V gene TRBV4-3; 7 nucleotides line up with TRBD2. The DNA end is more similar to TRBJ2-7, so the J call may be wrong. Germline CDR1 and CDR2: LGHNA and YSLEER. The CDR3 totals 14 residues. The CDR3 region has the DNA TGCGCCAGCAGCTATGGACGGGGGGACTACGAGCAGTACTTC. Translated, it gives CASSYGRGDYEQYF.

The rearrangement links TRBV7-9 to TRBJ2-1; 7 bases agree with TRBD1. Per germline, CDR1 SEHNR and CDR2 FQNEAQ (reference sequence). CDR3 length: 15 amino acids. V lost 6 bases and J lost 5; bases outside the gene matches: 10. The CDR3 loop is CASSPPDRANNEQFF. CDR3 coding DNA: TGTGCCAGCAGTCCCCCTGACAGGGCTAACAATGAGCAGTTCTTC.

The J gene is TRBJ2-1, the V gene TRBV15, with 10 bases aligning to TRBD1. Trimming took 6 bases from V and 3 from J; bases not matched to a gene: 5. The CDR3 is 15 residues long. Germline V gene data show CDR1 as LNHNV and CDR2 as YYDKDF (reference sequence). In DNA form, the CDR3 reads TGTGCCACCAGGATCGGGACAGGGGACTACAATGAGCAGTTCTTC. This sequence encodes CATRIGTGDYNEQFF.

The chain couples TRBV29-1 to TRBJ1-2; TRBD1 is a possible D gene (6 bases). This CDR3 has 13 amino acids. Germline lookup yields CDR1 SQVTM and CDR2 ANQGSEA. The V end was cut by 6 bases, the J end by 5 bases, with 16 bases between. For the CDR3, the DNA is TGCAGCGTCCTTCCCCTGGACAGTTATGGCTACACCTTC. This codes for CSVLPLDSYGYTF.

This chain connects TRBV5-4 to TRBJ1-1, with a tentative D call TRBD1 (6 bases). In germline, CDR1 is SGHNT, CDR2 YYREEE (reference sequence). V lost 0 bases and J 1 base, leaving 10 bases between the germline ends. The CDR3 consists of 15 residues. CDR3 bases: TGTGCCAGCAGCTTGGGCCCAGGGGAGAACACTGAAGCTTTCTTT. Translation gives CASSLGPGENTEAFF.

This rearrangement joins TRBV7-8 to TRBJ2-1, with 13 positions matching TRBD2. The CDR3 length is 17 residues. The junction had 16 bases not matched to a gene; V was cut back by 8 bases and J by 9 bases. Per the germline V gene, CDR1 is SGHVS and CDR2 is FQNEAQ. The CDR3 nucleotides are TGTGCCAGCTGGCCCCGGTTCGGACTAGCGGGAGAACGTGAGCAGTTCTTC. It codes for CASWPRFGLAGEREQFF.

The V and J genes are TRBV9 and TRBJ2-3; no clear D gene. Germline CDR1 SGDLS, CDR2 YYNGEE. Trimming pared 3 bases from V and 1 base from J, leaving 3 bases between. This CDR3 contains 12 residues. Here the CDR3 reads CASSAGTDTQYF. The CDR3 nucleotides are TGTGCCAGCAGCGCGGGCACAGATACGCAGTATTTT.

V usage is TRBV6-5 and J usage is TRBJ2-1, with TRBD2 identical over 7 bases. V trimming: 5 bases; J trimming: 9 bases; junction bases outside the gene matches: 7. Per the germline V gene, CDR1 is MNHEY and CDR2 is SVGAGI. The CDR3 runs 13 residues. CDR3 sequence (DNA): TGTGCCAGCAGTGCGCGGACTAGGAGTGAGCAGTTCTTC. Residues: CASSARTRSEQFF.